A single T cell receptor (beta chain) is shown here with its context. Its antigen remains unknown. This entry comes from a study of T cell responses to AZD1222 COVID-19 vaccine. Across the whole study: Second-dose intervals near 4 or 12 weeks were combined.

V was pared by 6 bases and J by 0 bases, with 14 bases between. Germline CDR1 KGHSH, CDR2 LQKENI. CDR3 length: 16 amino acids. Profiled with immunoSEQ multiplex PCR; TCRdb holds only in-frame clones, not every one. The sample consists of approximately 150,000 clones, about 91% of them appearing once. General study findings and limits: Most donors were white British and more were female, and clonal diversity was possibly underestimated. Spike-wide vaccine-associated CD4 TCRs dominated at 160-218 and 743-854. Of spike-specific TCRs, nearly half reportedly target regions left unmutated in variants.

The sequence came from an adult in good health. The source material was peripheral blood, sampled on day 0 of AZD1222 vaccination. This rearrangement joins TRBV18 to TRBJ2-2; tentatively, D is TRBD2 (6 bases). CDR3 protein: CASSPLGGANTGELFF. The CDR3 DNA reads TGTGCCAGCTCCCCCCTGGGCGGGGCGAACACCGGGGAGCTGTTTTTT.